This entry lists 19 T cell receptor beta chains sequenced from one sample in a study of early T cells in non-severe SARS-CoV-2 infection. In TCRdb, the 5' RACE reads were re-called with MiXCR into one record per CDR3 protein. The sample consists of some 45,000 distinct CDR3 sequences, roughly 4% of them appearing once. Sequenced: whole blood. The receptors were sampled from an adult who was a healthcare worker with PCR-confirmed SARS-CoV-2 infection or an uninfected control (not recorded which).

The chain recombines TRBV7-6 with TRBJ2-2, with a tentative D call TRBD1 (6 bases). Trimming removed 2 bases at V and 4 bases at J, with 11 bases between. Germline CDR1 and CDR2: SGHVS and FNYEAQ. The CDR3 runs 15 residues. The CDR3 region is CASSLLGGGTGELFF. In DNA form, the CDR3 reads TGTGCCAGCAGCTTACTTGGGGGCGGCACCGGGGAGCTGTTTTTT.

The table lists this clonotype with many counts. The chain couples TRBV6-6 to TRBJ2-3; D ambiguous. CDR3 length: 15 amino acids. Trimming took 10 bases from V and 0 from J, leaving 17 bases between them. In germline, CDR1 is MNHNY, CDR2 SVGAGI (reference sequence). CDR3 residues: CATTDQLKSTDTQYF. For the CDR3, the DNA is TGTGCCACGACGGACCAACTTAAGAGCACAGATACGCAGTATTTT.

This clonotype was recorded at least ten times. The chain recombines TRBV6-5 with TRBJ2-7; D call uncertain. Germline assignment: CDR1 MNHEY and CDR2 SVGAGI. The CDR3 runs 11 residues. The germline V and J ends were trimmed by 7 bases and 4 bases, with 8 bases remaining between them. The CDR3 sequence: CASTLNYEQYF. For the CDR3, the DNA is TGTGCCAGCACCCTCAATTACGAGCAGTACTTC.

This clonotype was detected ten times or more. The V and J genes are TRBV20-1 and TRBJ2-3; 7 positions agree with TRBD2. V was clipped by 5 bases and J by 4 bases; unmatched bases: 12. This CDR3 comprises 15 residues. Germline CDR1 and CDR2: DFQATT and SNEGSKA (reference sequence). The CDR3 loop is CSAPRGAGVPDTQYF. DNA of the CDR3: TGCAGTGCTCCCCGAGGGGCGGGGGTTCCAGATACGCAGTATTTT.

This clonotype was picked up many times. This sequence joins TRBV20-1 and TRBJ2-5; D unresolved. This CDR3 contains 12 residues. The germline gives CDR1 DFQATT, CDR2 SNEGSKA (reference sequence). Trimming took 5 bases from V and 3 from J, leaving 10 bases between them. The CDR3 DNA reads TGCAGTGCTTTTGACTTGAAAGAGACCCAGTACTTC. Translated, it gives CSAFDLKETQYF.

At least ten counts were recorded for this clonotype. V and J are TRBV7-9 and TRBJ2-1, with TRBD1 matching 7 bases. V was clipped by 2 bases and J by 4 bases; unmatched bases: 14. This CDR3 comprises 18 residues. The germline V gene encodes CDR1 SEHNR and CDR2 FQNEAQ (reference sequence). This chain's CDR3 is CASSLIGGPGVMYNEQFF. CDR3 in DNA: TGTGCCAGCAGCTTAATAGGGGGCCCGGGCGTCATGTACAATGAGCAGTTCTTC.

This clonotype showed up many times. The chain combines TRBV29-1 with TRBJ2-1; D might be TRBD1 (6 bases). V was shortened by 3 bases and J by 0 bases, with 12 bases between the two germline ends. CDR3 size: 15 residues. The germline V gene encodes CDR1 SQVTM and CDR2 ANQGSEA. CDR3 nucleotides: TGCAGCGTTGATGGGACACCGAGCTCCTACAATGAGCAGTTCTTC. As protein: CSVDGTPSSYNEQFF.

This clonotype was detected only a few times. The chain is built from TRBV7-8 and TRBJ1-2; D unclear. V was cut by 1 base and J by 0 bases, with 9 bases left in between. Germline V gene lookup returns CDR1 SGHVS and CDR2 FQNEAQ. The CDR3 is 15 amino acids. CDR3 protein: CASSLGGSANYGYTF. The CDR3 DNA is TGTGCCAGCAGCTTAGGAGGGTCCGCTAACTATGGCTACACCTTC.

The genes are TRBV29-1 and TRBJ2-7; the D call may be TRBD1 or TRBD2 (6 bases each). This CDR3 is 11 amino acids long. Germline CDR1 is SQVTM and CDR2 is ANQGSEA. V was clipped by 6 bases and J by 5 bases, with 11 bases between them. The CDR3 sequence: CSVKRGDEQYF. CDR3 nucleotides: TGCAGCGTAAAAAGGGGGGACGAGCAGTACTTC.

This clonotype has just a few counts. An end of the junction does not agree with germline; a read error may underlie this. The V gene is TRBV5-5, the J gene TRBJ2-7; 9 bases agree with TRBD1. The CDR3 loop spans 16 amino acids. CDR1 is SGHKS, CDR2 YYEKEE, per germline (reference sequence). Written as DNA, the CDR3 is TGTGTCAGCAGCCCTTTCCAGACAGGGGGGCTAGACGAGCAGTACTTC. As protein: CVSSPFQTGGLDEQYF.

This clonotype was observed many times. The chain uses TRBV9 and TRBJ2-1; D is undetermined. V was cut by 4 bases and J by 3 bases, with 14 bases left in between. The CDR3 extends over 15 amino acids. Germline values: CDR1 SGDLS, CDR2 YYNGEE. CDR3 region: CASSSRSKNYNEQFF. DNA for the CDR3: TGTGCCAGCAGCTCAAGGAGTAAGAACTACAATGAGCAGTTCTTC.

This clonotype appeared many times. The CDR3 is CATLQGKGTEAFF. The CDR3 DNA reads as TGTGCCACCTTACAGGGGAAGGGCACTGAAGCTTTCTTT. The chain couples TRBV25-1 to TRBJ1-1, with 7 bases lining up with TRBD1. After removal of 10 bases from V and 4 bases from J, the junction contained 9 bases not matched to a gene. The CDR3 contains 13 residues. Germline V CDR1 and CDR2: MGHDK, SYGVNS.

This clonotype was observed many times. This chain's CDR3 is CASSFRPGASRKDTQYF. CDR3 DNA: TGTGCCAGCAGCTTTCGCCCGGGGGCTAGTAGAAAAGATACGCAGTATTTT. The V call is TRBV7-8, the J call TRBJ2-3; D is tentatively TRBD1 or TRBD2 (6 bases each). CDR3 length equals 17 residues. The V gene lost 3 bases and the J gene lost 5 bases, with 21 bases spanning the gap. The germline V gene has CDR1 SGHVS and CDR2 FQNEAQ.

This clonotype appeared a few times. This chain connects TRBV4-1 to TRBJ2-7; D is unclear. V lost 4 bases, J lost 5 bases, and 12 bases lay in between. Germline V CDR1 and CDR2: MGHRA, YSYEKL. CDR3 size: 13 residues. In DNA form, the CDR3 reads TGCGCCAGCAGCCGTTTTCCTAAGGACGAGCAGTACTTC. Translation: CASSRFPKDEQYF.

This clonotype was counted many times. The rearrangement joins TRBV30 to TRBJ2-5; 7 bases are a match to TRBD1. J gave up 4 bases and V 4 bases, and 9 bases lay outside the gene matches. The CDR3 loop spans 14 amino acids. The germline CDR1 and CDR2 sequences are GTSNPN and SVGIG (reference sequence). The DNA of the CDR3 is TGTGCCTGGAATAGCCAAGGGGGCGCAGAGACCCAGTACTTC. Translated, it gives CAWNSQGGAETQYF.

This clonotype was seen a few times. The chain links TRBV29-1 to TRBJ2-5; no clear D gene. CDR1 is SQVTM, CDR2 ANQGSEA, per germline. V was pared by 2 bases and J by 1 base, with 5 bases between. This CDR3 has 12 residues. The CDR3 loop reads CSVERRQETQYF. The CDR3 nucleotides read TGCAGCGTTGAACGGCGCCAAGAGACCCAGTACTTC. The entire variable domain, with the rest obtained from reference TRBV29-1 and TRBJ2-5, is as follows: SAVISQKPSRDICQRGTSLTIQCQVDSQVTMMFWYRQQPGQSLTLIATANQGSEATYESGFVIDKFPISRPNLTFSTLTVSNMSPEDSSIYLCSVERRQETQYFGPGTRLLVL.

This chain uses TRBV20-1 with TRBJ1-1; 8 nucleotides align to TRBD1. Germline V CDR1 and CDR2: DFQATT, SNEGSKA (reference sequence). The CDR3 is 12 residues long. The ends lost 6 bases at V and 5 bases at J; junction bases unmatched: 5. DNA of the CDR3: TGCAGTGCCTGGACAGGGAATACTGAAGCTTTCTTT. It translates to CSAWTGNTEAFF.

This clonotype was recorded at least ten times. V gene TRBV18 combines with J gene TRBJ2-7; 10 bases map to TRBD2. The V gene end was trimmed by 3 bases and the J gene end by 7 bases; junction bases not matched to a gene: 3. Germline CDR1 and CDR2: KGHSH and LQKENI. The CDR3 is 13 amino acids. In DNA form, the CDR3 reads TGTGCCAGCTCACCCAGCGGGAGGGAAGAGCAGTACTTC. Its protein product is CASSPSGREEQYF.

This clonotype was observed at least ten times. The chain links TRBV6-5 to TRBJ1-2; no reliable D call. V lost 5 bases, J lost 2 bases, and 9 bases lay in between. From germline, CDR1 is MNHEY and CDR2 SVGAGI. This CDR3 comprises 13 residues. CDR3 sequence reads: CASSRTENYGYTF. The CDR3 DNA is TGTGCCAGCAGTAGGACGGAGAACTATGGCTACACCTTC.